This TCR beta chain was found in a study of T-cell reconstitution after alpha-beta-depleted transplantation in children. This clonotype showed up many times. The antigen is undetermined. The authors prepared the TCRbeta library with unique molecular identifiers. TCRdb called the PCR reads again in MiXCR, with one record for every CDR3 protein. The sample holds approximately 500,000 distinct CDR3 sequences, roughly a tenth seen once. Trimming removed 6 bases from V and 2 bases from J, with 9 bases in between. This CDR3 comprises 13 residues. CDR1 and CDR2 from the germline V gene are MNHEY and SMNVEV (reference sequence). Study-wide results and limits: Surviving recipient cells, namely T cells and thymic progenitors, were the source of high day-60 TCRbeta diversity in some patients. Among T cells one year after transplant, newly produced cells accounted for most counts and diversity. In patients about two months after transplant, alpha-beta T cells reportedly arose from several hundred expanded graft clones.

The clonotype originates from a child aged 2 to 10 with inherited bone marrow failure, due to receive a stem cell transplant. The sample consisted of PBMCs, taken before TCRalphabeta/CD19-depleted stem cell transplant. V is TRBV27 and J is TRBJ2-3, with D tentatively TRBD2 (6 bases). In DNA, the CDR3 is TGTGCCAGCAGACTAGCTATCACAGATACGCAGTATTTT. Translation gives CASRLAITDTQYF.